This is a list of T cell receptor beta chains from one sample in a study of T cells after yellow fever vaccination. Each CDR3 protein is one row after TCRdb ran MiXCR on the 5' RACE reads. The sample carries 120,000 or so distinct CDR3 sequences, almost 9% recorded once. Specimen: CD8+ T cells sorted from PBMCs, collected on the day of the yellow fever booster vaccination. Source of these receptors: a young man who received the YFV17D yellow fever vaccine. The CDR3 runs from the conserved cysteine through the conserved F or W. D genes are given only for firm matches. A clone size is listed for some rows: how often the clone was seen (once, few, many), or a class if it is expanded.

D gene: .
V gene: TRBV29-1
clone size: many
J gene: TRBJ2-6
CDR3 DNA: TGCAGCGTTGCTTTAGGAATGAAGGTCTCTGGGGCCAACGTCCTGACTTTC
CDR3 protein: CSVALGMKVSGANVLTF

D gene: .
V gene: TRBV12-3/TRBV12-4
clone size: .
J gene: TRBJ2-2
CDR3 DNA: TGTGCCAGCAGTCCCACGGTGTCCGGGGAGCTGTTTTTT
CDR3 protein: CASSPTVSGELFF

D gene: .
V gene: TRBV2
clone size: .
J gene: TRBJ2-1
CDR3 DNA: TGTGCCAGCAGCCTCAGGGGCGGGGAGCAGTTCTTC
CDR3 protein: CASSLRGGEQFF

D gene: .
V gene: TRBV6-5
clone size: .
J gene: TRBJ2-2
CDR3 DNA: TGTGCCAGCAGTTACTCGATAGCTTCGGGGTCCGTAAACACCGGGGAGCTGTTTTTT
CDR3 protein: CASSYSIASGSVNTGELFF

D gene: .
V gene: TRBV12-3/TRBV12-4
clone size: .
J gene: TRBJ2-1
CDR3 DNA: TGTGCCAGTACCCCCGTAGGGGGTTCCCACCGTGAGCAGTTCTTC
CDR3 protein: CASTPVGGSHREQFF

D gene: .
V gene: TRBV7-2
clone size: few
J gene: TRBJ1-1
CDR3 DNA: TGTGCCAGCAGCCGTATCGACAGAGCCACTGAAGCTTTCTTT
CDR3 protein: CASSRIDRATEAFF

D gene: TRBD2
V gene: TRBV5-4
clone size: few
J gene: TRBJ2-7
CDR3 DNA: TGTGCCAGCAGCTTCGGGGGGTCCGAGCAGTACTTC
CDR3 protein: CASSFGGSEQYF

D gene: TRBD1
V gene: TRBV6-5
clone size: .
J gene: TRBJ2-2
CDR3 DNA: TGTGCCAGCAGCCGGGGACAGGGGGGGATCGGGGAGCTGTTTTTT
CDR3 protein: CASSRGQGGIGELFF

D gene: .
V gene: TRBV20-1
clone size: many
J gene: TRBJ2-2
CDR3 DNA: TGCAGTGCTAGAGCCCGCGGAACCGGGGAGCTGTTTTTT
CDR3 protein: CSARARGTGELFF

D gene: .
V gene: TRBV6-2/TRBV6-3
clone size: .
J gene: TRBJ1-1
CDR3 DNA: TGTGCCAGCAGTTACCGGGACAACACTGAAGCTTTCTTT
CDR3 protein: CASSYRDNTEAFF

D gene: .
V gene: TRBV12-5
clone size: many
J gene: TRBJ2-4
CDR3 DNA: TGTGCTAGTGGTTTCTCGACTGAGGAAAACATTCAGTACTTC
CDR3 protein: CASGFSTEENIQYF

D gene: .
V gene: TRBV9
clone size: .
J gene: TRBJ1-1
CDR3 DNA: TGTGCCAGCAGCGTCGCGGGACTTGGGGACACTGAAGCTTTCTTT
CDR3 protein: CASSVAGLGDTEAFF

D gene: .
V gene: TRBV27
clone size: few
J gene: TRBJ1-1
CDR3 DNA: TGTGCCAGCAGCCTCGGGGGTCCTCCTGAAGCTTTCTTT
CDR3 protein: CASSLGGPPEAFF

D gene: TRBD2
V gene: TRBV20-1
clone size: .
J gene: TRBJ2-7
CDR3 DNA: TGCAGTGCTAGGGCATTTAGCGGGAGCTCCTACGAGCAGTACTTC
CDR3 protein: CSARAFSGSSYEQYF

D gene: TRBD2
V gene: TRBV15
clone size: .
J gene: TRBJ2-1
CDR3 DNA: TGTGCCACCAGCAGAGGAAGAACGGGACTATTAATGGATGAGCAGTTCTTC
CDR3 protein: CATSRGRTGLLMDEQFF

D gene: .
V gene: TRBV29-1
clone size: .
J gene: TRBJ2-3
CDR3 DNA: TGCAGCGTTGAAGATCAACGGGACATAGAGACAGATACGCAGTATTTT
CDR3 protein: CSVEDQRDIETDTQYF

D gene: TRBD1
V gene: TRBV15
clone size: few
J gene: TRBJ2-7
CDR3 DNA: TGTGCCACCAGCAGAACCGACAGGGGAAGGGTCGAGTACGAGCAGTACTTC
CDR3 protein: CATSRTDRGRVEYEQYF

D gene: .
V gene: TRBV9
clone size: .
J gene: TRBJ1-6
CDR3 DNA: TGTGCCAGCAGCTTTGGAACCGTACCCCTCCACTTT
CDR3 protein: CASSFGTVPLHF

D gene: TRBD2
V gene: TRBV4-3
clone size: .
J gene: TRBJ2-1
CDR3 DNA: TGCGCCAGCAGCCAAGACCTAGCGGGGGGGTATGAGCAGTTCTTC
CDR3 protein: CASSQDLAGGYEQFF

D gene: .
V gene: TRBV14
clone size: few
J gene: TRBJ2-3
CDR3 DNA: TGTGCCAGCAGCCAAGAGCGGGACATCACAGATACGCAGTATTTT
CDR3 protein: CASSQERDITDTQYF

D gene: .
V gene: TRBV12-3/TRBV12-4
clone size: many
J gene: TRBJ1-5
CDR3 DNA: TGTGCCAGCAGTTTTCATAGCATTCAGCCCCAGCATTTT
CDR3 protein: CASSFHSIQPQHF

D gene: .
V gene: TRBV7-2
clone size: few
J gene: TRBJ1-1
CDR3 DNA: TGTGCCAGCAGCCGGGCGGAGGGGTTCACTGAAGCTTTCTTT
CDR3 protein: CASSRAEGFTEAFF

D gene: .
V gene: TRBV15
clone size: many
J gene: TRBJ2-5
CDR3 DNA: TGTGCCACCAGCAGATGGGGCAGGGAAGAGACCCAGTACTTC
CDR3 protein: CATSRWGREETQYF

D gene: TRBD2
V gene: TRBV29-1
clone size: .
J gene: TRBJ2-4
CDR3 DNA: TGCAGCGTTGAAACGGGGAGGGGAACCAAAAACATTCAGTACTTC
CDR3 protein: CSVETGRGTKNIQYF

D gene: .
V gene: TRBV30
clone size: many
J gene: TRBJ1-2
CDR3 DNA: TGTGCCTGGGCCCGGGATGGCTACACCTTC
CDR3 protein: CAWARDGYTF

D gene: TRBD1
V gene: TRBV4-3
clone size: .
J gene: TRBJ2-2
CDR3 DNA: TGCGCCAGCAGCACACGAACAGGGGGCGGGGAGCTGTTTTTT
CDR3 protein: CASSTRTGGGELFF

D gene: TRBD1
V gene: TRBV3-1
clone size: .
J gene: TRBJ1-1
CDR3 DNA: TGTGCCAGCAGCCAAGATGGGGGACAGGCAAACACTGAAGCTTTCTTT
CDR3 protein: CASSQDGGQANTEAFF

D gene: TRBD2
V gene: TRBV4-1
clone size: .
J gene: TRBJ2-1
CDR3 DNA: TGCGCCAGCAGCCAAGAGGGGGGGGATTACAATGAGCAGTTCTTC
CDR3 protein: CASSQEGGDYNEQFF

D gene: .
V gene: TRBV5-1
clone size: .
J gene: TRBJ1-1
CDR3 DNA: TGCGCCAGCACCGACAGGTCGAACACTGAAGCTTTCTTT
CDR3 protein: CASTDRSNTEAFF

D gene: .
V gene: TRBV20-1
clone size: few
J gene: TRBJ2-5
CDR3 DNA: TGCAGTGCTAGGCTCCCGATTAGAGAGACCCAGTACTTC
CDR3 protein: CSARLPIRETQYF

D gene: .
V gene: TRBV18
clone size: .
J gene: TRBJ1-2
CDR3 DNA: TGTGCCAGCTCACAATCGGGAGCTAACTATGGCTACACCTTC
CDR3 protein: CASSQSGANYGYTF

D gene: .
V gene: TRBV4-1
clone size: .
J gene: TRBJ2-2
CDR3 DNA: TGCGCCAGCAGCCACTCGGGACTCCCAAGCGGGGAGCTGTTTTTT
CDR3 protein: CASSHSGLPSGELFF

D gene: TRBD1
V gene: TRBV5-1
clone size: many
J gene: TRBJ2-3
CDR3 DNA: TGCGCCAGCAGTTGGACAGGACGAAGCACAGATACGCAGTATTTT
CDR3 protein: CASSWTGRSTDTQYF

D gene: .
V gene: TRBV6-5
clone size: few
J gene: TRBJ1-2
CDR3 DNA: TGTGCCAGCAGTTGGGCAGGGGACTATGGCTACACCTTC
CDR3 protein: CASSWAGDYGYTF

D gene: TRBD1
V gene: TRBV4-3
clone size: .
J gene: TRBJ2-5
CDR3 DNA: TGCGCCAGCAGCCAAACGGACAGGGCCCAAGAGACCCAGTACTTC
CDR3 protein: CASSQTDRAQETQYF

D gene: TRBD2
V gene: TRBV29-1
clone size: .
J gene: TRBJ2-1
CDR3 DNA: TGCAGCGCCGCGGGGGGCCCTCCTGCTGAGCAGTTCTTC
CDR3 protein: CSAAGGPPAEQFF

D gene: TRBD2
V gene: TRBV4-2
clone size: many
J gene: TRBJ2-5
CDR3 DNA: TGTGCCAGCAGCCAAGAGTGGACTAGCTCGGAGACCCAGTACTTC
CDR3 protein: CASSQEWTSSETQYF

D gene: .
V gene: TRBV29-1
clone size: many
J gene: TRBJ2-7
CDR3 DNA: TGCAGCGTTGAAACTAGGGATTACGAGCAGTACTTC
CDR3 protein: CSVETRDYEQYF